This TCR beta chain was recorded in a study of CD8 T cells in ankylosing spondylitis. Study-level findings and limits: Disease-associated clonotypes exhibited CD8+ identity and were relatively infrequent in peripheral blood. Enrichment of disease-linked clones was reportedly significant in matched ankylosing spondylitis synovial fluid. Several highly homologous variants made up a TCR beta motif, and this motif appeared characteristic of ankylosing spondylitis blood.

In TCRdb, the 5' RACE reads were re-called with MiXCR into one record per CDR3 protein. The repertoire holds roughly 440,000 distinct CDR3 sequences, with about a sixth as singletons. The sample holds a few counts of this clonotype. Its antigen is undetermined. Sequencing was done on a sample of blood, either unsorted or a sorted T cell fraction (not recorded which). This receptor was identified in a male donor with ankylosing spondylitis.

The chain's CDR3 is CASSQDTGRGARRIAFF. CDR3 DNA: TGTGCCAGCAGCCAAGATACAGGACGGGGGGCGCGAAGGATAGCTTTCTTT. The rearrangement uses TRBV3-1 and TRBJ1-1; tentatively, D is TRBD1 (6 bases). The germline CDR1 and CDR2 sequences are LGHDT and YNNKEL (reference sequence). The CDR3 is 17 residues long. Between the trimmed V and J ends, which lost 0 bases and 10 bases, there was a span of 24 bases.